This T cell receptor (beta chain) was recovered during a study of response to subunit inactivated influenza vaccine. Study-level results: The authors offered the suggestion that each seasonal influenza vaccination recruits few new T cells.

Concerning this clonotype: Its antigen remains unidentified.

This CDR3 region has 16 residues. The germline gives CDR1 SEHNR, CDR2 FQNEAQ (reference sequence). With 6 bases clipped from V and 6 bases from J, the junction kept 11 bases outside the gene matches. Using its own MiXCR run on the RT-PCR reads, TCRdb lists one record per CDR3 protein. The sample records roughly 700,000 distinct CDR3 sequences, approximately 13% being singletons. The sequence derives from a man over 45 who received an inactivated influenza vaccine. The genes are TRBV7-9 and TRBJ2-1; 10 bases line up with TRBD1. Here the sequenced sample was PBMCs from blood, taken 14 days before vaccination. In DNA, the CDR3 is TGTGCCAGCAGTTACCTGGGACAGGGGTTTATCAATGAGCAGTTCTTC. The encoded protein is CASSYLGQGFINEQFF.